This record covers a single T cell receptor (beta chain). Its target is not known. The Oncomine TCR Beta short-read assay was what sequenced the DNA obtained from cultured CD4+ T cells. Genomic DNA was drawn out of CD4+ T cells grown in culture. TCRdb processed the PCR reads anew with MiXCR; each CDR3 protein has one entry. Of more than 15,000 distinct CDR3 sequences listed, roughly 50% are singletons. The record originates from a study of vaccination and CD4 T cells after COVID-19. About the research overall: Overlapping peptides covering the spike proteins of SARS-CoV-2, HCoV-NL63, HCoV-OC43 and HCoV-229E were added to stimulate cells.

Trimming cost V 5 bases and J 0 bases, with 8 bases left between them. The CDR3 sequence is 13 residues long. Germline-derived CDR1 and CDR2 are DFQATT and SNEGSKA (reference sequence). The sample's time point: late sampling 161 to 241 days after vaccination in a few convalescent patients. Treatment: approximately 9-day PBMC culture with coronavirus spike peptide pools or control peptides (ViraFEST assay). This clonotype was sampled from a human donor who had recovered from COVID-19. The gene calls are TRBV20-1 and TRBJ2-1; the D gene could be TRBD1 or TRBD2 (5 bases each). The material sequenced was CD4+ T cells from blood, cultured in vitro, taken about 7 months after SARS-CoV-2 vaccination. The CDR3 nucleotides read TGCAGTGCTGGGGGAAGCTCCTACAATGAGCAGTTCTTC. Its protein is CSAGGSSYNEQFF.